Each of the 12 T cell receptor beta chains below was sequenced from the same sample in a study of molecular identifiers for immune sequencing clone quantification. TCRdb recomputed calls from the PCR reads with MiXCR, one row per CDR3 protein. The data contain about 320,000 distinct CDR3 sequences, about 22% of them singletons. The sequencing sample was made of naive CD8+ T cells from blood, with Jurkat cell RNA spiked in. The subset is: FACS-sorted CD8+CD4-CCR7+CD45RA+ naive T cells. These receptors were taken from a human donor in good health. Some libraries in this study had Jurkat cell RNA spiked in.

The V call is TRBV18, the J call TRBJ2-6; D is ambiguous. The CDR3 is 19 amino acids. Germline V gene sequence: CDR1 KGHSH, CDR2 LQKENI. The V gene lost 5 bases and the J gene lost 1 base, with 21 bases spanning the gap. The CDR3, as DNA: TGTGCCAGCTCAGACACTATTTTGGACGGAAGTTCTGGGGCCAACGTCCTGACTTTC. As protein: CASSDTILDGSSGANVLTF. The full variable domain, rest sourced from reference TRBV18 and TRBJ2-6, is NAGVMQNPRHLVRRRGQEARLRCSPMKGHSHVYWYRQLPEEGLKFMVYLQKENIIDESGMPKERFSAEFPKEGPSILRIQQVVRGDSAAYFCASSDTILDGSSGANVLTFGAGSRLTVL.

This clonotype was seen repeatedly, ten times or more. The chain carries TRBV7-9 and TRBJ2-2; 7 bases match TRBD1. Trimming at V came to 4 bases and at J to 8 bases, leaving 7 bases not matched to a gene. Per germline, CDR1 SEHNR and CDR2 FQNEAQ (reference sequence). The CDR3 spans 14 residues. The DNA for the CDR3 is TGTGCCAGCAGCTCTCCGGGACAGCCTGGGGAGCTGTTTTTT. This sequence encodes CASSSPGQPGELFF.

The sample holds a few counts of this clonotype. This chain links TRBV7-9 with TRBJ2-7; 7 nucleotides agree with TRBD1. Germline CDR1 and CDR2: SEHNR and FQNEAQ (reference sequence). Germline trimming cut 5 bases from V and 5 bases from J; bases unmatched to any gene: 9. The CDR3 covers 14 residues. The chain's CDR3 is CASSPPGQIDEQYF. In nucleotides, the CDR3 is TGTGCCAGCAGCCCTCCGGGACAGATAGACGAGCAGTACTTC.

This chain joins TRBV29-1 and TRBJ2-1, with 11 bases lining up with TRBD2. The V gene end was trimmed by 4 bases and the J gene end by 7 bases; junction bases not matched to a gene: 12. Per the germline V gene, CDR1 is SQVTM and CDR2 is ANQGSEA. CDR3 size: 16 residues. CDR3 sequence (DNA): TGCAGCGTTGGTCTGTCGCTAGCGGGAGGTGTAAATGAGCAGTTCTTC. Its protein product is CSVGLSLAGGVNEQFF.

The chain recombines TRBV28 with TRBJ1-1, with D possibly matching TRBD1 (5 bases). The CDR3 sequence is 17 residues long. Germline V CDR1 and CDR2: MDHEN, SYDVKM. The V end was cut by 1 base, the J end by 5 bases, with 20 bases between. The CDR3 DNA sequence: TGTGCCAGCAGTTTATTCCCGCCAACAGGCTGGGGGACTGAAGCTTTCTTT. This translates into CASSLFPPTGWGTEAFF.

The count of this clonotype is one. The chain employs TRBV12-3 or TRBV12-4 and TRBJ2-4; D gene ambiguous. V was shortened by 5 bases and J by 11 bases, with 10 bases between the two germline ends. The CDR3 is made up of 11 amino acids. CDR3 bases: TGTGCCAGCAGTGATCTCCAGGTTCAGTACTTC. The encoded protein is CASSDLQVQYF.

This clonotype came up once. A read error is possible here, since a much larger clone lies one base away. The V call is TRBV2, the J call TRBJ1-1; possibly TRBD1 for D (5 bases). Trimming removed 6 bases at V and 0 bases at J, with 20 bases between. Germline CDR1 SNHLY, CDR2 FYNNEI. This CDR3 contains 17 residues. The CDR3 is CASSTNNRDGVNTEAFF. The DNA of the CDR3 is TGTGCCAGCAGCACAAATAACCGGGACGGGGTGAACACTGAAGCTTTCTTT.

For this clonotype: This may come from a read error, since a much larger clone is one base off. This chain uses TRBV29-1 with TRBJ2-1; 8 bases are a match to TRBD2. Germline assignment: CDR1 SQVTM and CDR2 ANQGSEA. The CDR3 covers 16 residues. The CDR3 DNA follows: TGCAGCGTTGAAGATCCCGGGAGGGCCAAGGTAAATGAGCAGATCTTC. It yields the protein CSVEDPGRAKVNEQIF.

This clonotype was counted between two and nine times. The chain joins TRBV4-1 to TRBJ1-2; D perhaps matches TRBD1 (5 bases). The germline CDR1 and CDR2 sequences are MGHRA and YSYEKL. The CDR3 sequence is 16 residues long. V lost 0 bases and J lost 5, with 16 bases in between. As DNA, the CDR3 is TGCGCCAGCAGCCAAGATGTAGGGGCAGGAACTTATGGCTACACCTTC. It specifies CASSQDVGAGTYGYTF.

There are many counts of this clonotype. The chain joins TRBV5-5 to TRBJ1-5; no clear D. The CDR3 runs 13 residues. Trimming pared 3 bases from V and 2 bases from J, leaving 6 bases between. Germline V gene sequence: CDR1 SGHKS, CDR2 YYEKEE (reference sequence). The CDR3 DNA is TGTGCCAGCAGCTGGGGTGGCAATCAGCCCCAGCATTTT. It yields the protein CASSWGGNQPQHF.

This clonotype was detected a few times. CDR3 coding DNA: TGTGCCATCGAGGGCGGCGAATCTAGCACAGATACGCAGTATTTT. Its translation: CAIEGGESSTDTQYF. The chain uses TRBV6-2 or TRBV6-3 and TRBJ2-3; tentatively, D is TRBD2 (5 bases). V was clipped by 10 bases and J by 0 bases, with 17 bases between them. In germline, CDR1 is MNHEY, CDR2 SVGEGT. This CDR3 is 15 amino acids long.

The gene calls are TRBV7-9 and TRBJ2-2; 8 nucleotides align to TRBD1. J was trimmed by 0 bases and V by 5 bases; bases with no gene match: 2. CDR1 is SEHNR, CDR2 FQNEAQ, per germline (reference sequence). The CDR3 totals 15 residues. CDR3 nucleotide sequence: TGTGCCAGCAGCGCGGGACAGGCGAACACCGGGGAGCTGTTTTTT. This codes for CASSAGQANTGELFF.